Below, 5 T cell receptor beta chains from the same sample are listed, as sequenced in a study of T cell responses to AZD1222 COVID-19 vaccine (dated by TCRdb to about 2021). Library generation was performed with the immunoSEQ multiplex PCR assay. The table comes from immuneACCESS by way of TCRdb, which keeps in-frame sequences with V and J called. Part of the clones is missing from these tables; in studies checked, under half for an unresolved V gene and the rest for unknown reasons. This sample has about 130,000 clones in its table, and roughly 94% of those were observed once. The ten largest account for 6.6% of the sample. Per the publication, the time point label means: baseline before first vaccination. Here the sequenced sample was peripheral blood, taken on day 0 of AZD1222 vaccination. The origin of the receptors is an adult in good health.

This chain joins TRBV9 and TRBJ1-3; D possibly corresponds to TRBD1 (6 bases). Germline assignment: CDR1 SGDLS and CDR2 YYNGEE. Between the trimmed V and J ends, which lost 3 bases and 4 bases, there was a span of 11 bases. The CDR3 loop spans 14 amino acids. As DNA, the CDR3 is TGTGCCAGCAGCGATACAGGGAACGGAAACACCATATATTTT. The encoded protein is CASSDTGNGNTIYF.

The count of this clone is one. This sequence joins TRBV7-8 and TRBJ2-7; 7 bases fit TRBD2. The CDR3 contains 13 residues. V gave up 3 bases and J gave up 6 bases; unmatched junction bases: 5. Per the germline V gene, CDR1 is SGHVS and CDR2 is FQNEAQ. Written as DNA, the CDR3 is TGTGCCAGCAGCTTGAGCGGGATCGGCGAGCAGTACTTC. It is translated as CASSLSGIGEQYF.

This chain uses TRBV29-1 with TRBJ2-1; 10 bases align to TRBD1. V dropped 8 bases and J dropped 4; count of bases not matched to a gene: 11. The germline gives CDR1 SQVTM, CDR2 ANQGSEA. This CDR3 is built from 15 residues. CDR3 region: CSTDRGQIIYNEQFF. The CDR3 nucleotides are TGCAGCACAGACAGGGGGCAGATTATATACAATGAGCAGTTCTTC.

The J gene is TRBJ1-4, the V gene TRBV5-1; perhaps TRBD1 as D (6 bases). V was trimmed by 2 bases and J by 4 bases, leaving 12 bases between them. CDR1 is SGHRS and CDR2 is YFSETQ in the germline V gene. CDR3 length equals 15 residues. The CDR3: CASSLWGGINEKLFF. As DNA, the CDR3 is TGCGCCAGCAGCTTATGGGGGGGCATTAATGAAAAACTGTTTTTT.

This sequence joins TRBV7-2 and TRBJ1-3; D is undetermined. The ends were cut back, 1 base at V and 4 bases at J, with 11 bases in the middle. The CDR3 runs 15 residues. CDR1 and CDR2 (germline): SGHTA, FQGNSA. The CDR3 region is CASSLGSGYGNTIYF. In DNA form, the CDR3 reads TGTGCCAGCAGCTTAGGTTCGGGGTACGGAAACACCATATATTTT.